This note documents a single T cell receptor beta chain sequence. The clone's antigen remains unknown. No base quality values were provided; no much bigger clone lies one nucleotide off. The source of the sample is a study of T cells in Graves' hyperthyroidism and ophthalmopathy (dated by TCRdb to between 2018 and 2020). For the wider study: Peripheral blood samples were taken at the time of initial diagnosis, prior to any treatment. The paper reports TCR Vbeta CDR3 sequencing of some 140 peripheral blood samples: over 40 ophthalmopathy, under 80 hyperthyroidism and around 17 progressor patients. In addition, the study compared T-cell repertoires in thyroid tissue and in blood from about six Graves' hyperthyroidism patients. Following sampling, methimazole starting at 30 mg daily was given to hyperthyroidism patients, and high-dose intravenous methylprednisolone was given to ophthalmopathy patients. To identify TCR V-J signatures that set the groups apart, the researchers used a discovery cohort of approximately 98 patients, made up of about 44 with Graves' ophthalmopathy and 55 to 65 with stable Graves' hyperthyroidism. The 95 to 100 discovery patients were divided at random into training and test sets in a 7:3 ratio. Prospective prediction of ophthalmopathy was tested in an independent validation cohort of 18 hyperthyroidism patients and 17 patients who later progressed to ophthalmopathy. On the study overall, not on this receptor specifically: Sample size was not statistically predetermined, and blinding of investigators to group allocation was not performed. Blood samples also contained most of the expanded thyroid clonotypes (frequency above 0.001), which suggests that blood repertoires may reflect thyroid immune responses. In validation, the model predicted progression to ophthalmopathy a median of about 6.5 months before onset, with around 70% sensitivity and around 76% specificity. A 13 V-J signature model separated ophthalmopathy from stable hyperthyroidism, with roughly 88% sensitivity and 81% to 83% specificity in cross-validation and 80%/75% in testing.

Graves' hyperthyroidism was defined as stable when no progression to ophthalmopathy occurred over 18 months of follow-up. Hyperthyroidism patients were aged 18 to 65 years and newly diagnosed, with disease duration of less than 2 months. Exclusion was applied to patients with uncontrolled infections, other autoimmune diseases, pregnancy or lactation. Diagnoses were based on clinical symptoms, serum thyroxine and TRAb, thyroid ultrasound and orbital computed tomography. PBMCs were separated from under 12 ml of fresh peripheral blood using Ficoll-Paque density gradient centrifugation. Total RNA was extracted using Trizol reagent, and RNA quality was assessed on an Agilent 2100 Bioanalyzer. The CDR3 runs 13 residues from the cysteine to the phenylalanine. The CDR3 DNA has 39 bases and is translated from base 1. The germline V gene encodes CDR1 SQVTM and CDR2 ANQGSEA. Unmatched junction bases come to 7, with V trimmed by 8 bases and J by 3 bases.

TCR beta CDR3 regions were amplified from RNA transcripts. For the first round of RT-PCR on the TCR CDR3, the HTBI primer set was used together with the Qiagen OneStep RT-PCR kit. Libraries were constructed in a second round of multiplex PCR, after which size selection and purification were performed. Paired-end sequencing of the libraries was performed with 100 bp reads on an Illumina HiSeq2000. As for the original processing: SOAPnuke was used to process the raw data, throwing out any read that contained adapters or uncalled bases, had a mean Phred below 15, or lacked an exact constant-primer or identifier match. COPE v1.2.5 was used to merge the high-quality paired reads, and each unique nucleotide sequence was defined as a clonotype. MiTCR v1.1 was used to align the clonotypes against IMGT TRBV, TRBD and TRBJ reference segments. Only V-J combinations with frequency above 0.0001, covering 99% to 99.2% of repertoires, were analysed. The TCS score was defined as the ratio of F50 (clonal expansion) to E x V (chaos), calculated using BLOSUM62-based TCRdist between CDR3 peptides within each V-J. Welch's t-statistics and random forest reduced around 510 V-J features to under 15, which were used in a naive Bayes classifier (R e1071). TCRdb itself trimmed the public reads at Q25 with fastp, ran MiXCR and retained productive beta chains. Each CDR3 protein appears once, grouped with its most common genes and DNA. These V and J calls derive from TCRdb rather than the authors' analysis. This sample is represented by approximately 610,000 distinct CDR3 sequences; 16% of them were singletons. The ten largest clones capture approximately 18% of the sample.

What was sequenced was blood. The chain uses TRBV29-1 and TRBJ2-3; 8 central bases correspond to TRBD1. The receptor comes from a woman between 18 and 30 years old with Graves' hyperthyroidism. In nucleotide form, the sequence is TGCAGCTTGGACAGGGTAGATACAGATACGCAGTATTTT. This yields the protein CSLDRVDTDTQYF.